This T cell receptor beta chain was retrieved from a study of PD-1 blockade in classical Hodgkin lymphoma. Autologous stem cell transplantation was followed by relapse in every patient, and brentuximab vedotin exposure varied. Overall study results and limits: Diversity similar to that of newly diagnosed patients was seen at baseline in complete responders.

The germline V and J ends were trimmed by 4 bases and 8 bases, with 24 bases remaining between them. CDR1 is SGHRS and CDR2 is YFSETQ in the germline V gene. The CDR3 runs to 16 residues. TCRdb keeps only in-frame clones here, not all; method: immunoSEQ multiplex PCR. The table lists about 41,000 clones, approximately 80% of them singletons, with 20% to 25% in the top ten. This clone was seen only a few times. The antigen remains unidentified. This receptor was obtained from a human donor with classical Hodgkin lymphoma. The input for sequencing was peripheral blood mononuclear cells (PBMCs), taken at baseline. The chain combines TRBV5-1 with TRBJ1-2; weak D call: TRBD1 (6 bases). This CDR3 reads CASSPIPPGQLEGYTF. The CDR3 DNA reads TGCGCCAGCAGCCCAATCCCCCCCGGACAGCTAGAGGGCTACACCTTC.